One sample yielded the 27 T cell receptor beta chains listed below, sequenced in a study of PD-L1 blockade in urothelial cancer. As to time point: pretreatment peripheral blood. Produced via immunoSEQ multiplex PCR; TCRdb's table is partial and in-frame only. The sample has tens of thousands of clones, around 87% seen once. This sample comprised PBMCs, obtained around atezolizumab (anti-PD-L1) treatment. These receptors originate from a man in his sixties with urothelial cancer.

The rearrangement uses TRBV27 and TRBJ2-1; the match to TRBD2 covers 9 bases. The ends lost 7 bases at V and 5 bases at J; junction bases unmatched: 6. The CDR3 is made up of 14 amino acids. CDR1 and CDR2 (germline): MNHEY, SMNVEV (reference sequence). CDR3 sequence (DNA): TGTGCCAGCATTACTAGCGGGTTGCACAATGAGCAGTTCTTC. As protein: CASITSGLHNEQFF.

The J gene is TRBJ2-3, the V gene TRBV7-8, with TRBD1 identical over 8 bases. Germline V gene data show CDR1 as SGHVS and CDR2 as FQNEAQ. The CDR3 consists of 15 residues. V was clipped by 5 bases and J by 4 bases; unmatched bases: 8. The CDR3 reads CASSRGQGSSDTQYF. The CDR3 coding sequence is TGTGCCAGCAGCCGTGGACAGGGAAGCTCAGATACGCAGTATTTT.

The chain employs TRBV7-2 and TRBJ1-5; D unresolved. Trimming shortened V by 5 bases and J by 0 bases, and 17 bases separated the two germline ends. There are 17 residues in the CDR3. Germline V CDR1 and CDR2: SGHTA, FQGNSA. This CDR3 reads CASSMRGEWYSNQPQHF. As DNA, the CDR3 is TGTGCCAGCAGCATGCGGGGAGAATGGTATAGCAATCAGCCCCAGCATTTT.

J is TRBJ2-2 and V is TRBV15; TRBD2 is a possible D gene (5 bases). The CDR3 is made up of 14 amino acids. Germline V CDR1 and CDR2: LNHNV, YYDKDF (reference sequence). Trimming removed 5 bases at V and 2 bases at J, with 9 bases between. The CDR3, as DNA: TGTGCCACCAGCCTACGGGAAAACACCGGGGAGCTGTTTTTT. It translates to CATSLRENTGELFF. Full variable domain (remainder filled in from reference TRBV15 and TRBJ2-2): DAMVIQNPRYQVTQFGKPVTLSCSQTLNHNVMYWYQQKSSQAPKLLFHYYDKDFNNEADTPDNFQSRRPNTSFCFLDIRSPGLGDTAMYLCATSLRENTGELFFGEGSRLTVL.

The V and J genes are TRBV19 and TRBJ1-5; no clear D gene. The V and J ends lost 3 bases and 5 bases respectively, with 11 bases between them. The CDR3 consists of 14 residues. Germline CDR1 LNHDA, CDR2 SQIVND (reference sequence). The CDR3 DNA reads TGTGCCAGTAGTATCAGAGGGTTCGATCAGCCCCAGCATTTT. This gives the protein CASSIRGFDQPQHF.

The sample holds a few counts of this clone. The CDR3 spells CASDDRGLYTEAFF. CDR3 coding DNA: TGTGCCAGCGACGACAGGGGGCTTTACACTGAAGCTTTCTTT. The V and J genes are TRBV6-1 and TRBJ1-1; 10 nucleotides line up with TRBD1. From germline, CDR1 is MNHNS and CDR2 SASEGT. The CDR3 consists of 14 residues. J was trimmed by 3 bases and V by 8 bases; bases with no gene match: 6.

The chain carries TRBV5-1 and TRBJ2-1; 7 bases agree with TRBD1. Per the germline V gene, CDR1 is SGHRS and CDR2 is YFSETQ. The CDR3 is made up of 16 amino acids. Trimming removed 3 bases from V and 0 bases from J; junction bases left unmatched: 6. The CDR3 sequence: CASSSQGLGSYNEQFF. As DNA, the CDR3 is TGCGCCAGCAGCTCACAGGGGCTGGGCTCCTACAATGAGCAGTTCTTC.

This chain joins TRBV4-1 and TRBJ2-7, with D possibly being TRBD2 (6 bases). V dropped 5 bases and J dropped 6 bases, with 23 bases sitting between them. CDR1 MGHRA and CDR2 YSYEKL come from the germline V gene. This CDR3 comprises 16 residues. Here the CDR3 DNA reads TGCGCCAGCAGCTCCCTCAAAGCGGAGGGGCGAGCCGAGCAGTACTTC. This encodes CASSSLKAEGRAEQYF.

The genes are TRBV19 and TRBJ2-7; D is possibly TRBD2 (5 bases). This CDR3 region has 14 residues. V dropped 4 bases and J dropped 4 bases, with 14 bases sitting between them. Germline-derived CDR1 and CDR2 are LNHDA and SQIVND (reference sequence). CDR3: CASSTGRGKYEQYF. DNA of the CDR3: TGTGCCAGTAGTACCGGACGGGGAAAGTACGAGCAGTACTTC.

This rearrangement joins TRBV6-6 to TRBJ1-2; a possible D gene is TRBD1 (6 bases). The CDR3 covers 12 residues. Looked up from germline, CDR1 is MNHNY and CDR2 is SVGAGI (reference sequence). Trimming removed 7 bases at V and 7 bases at J, with 13 bases between. The CDR3, as DNA: TGTGCCAGCACCCCGACAGGAGTTGGCTACACCTTC. It encodes CASTPTGVGYTF.

The V call is TRBV6-5, the J call TRBJ2-5, with TRBD1 matching over 10 bases. The germline CDR1 and CDR2 sequences are MNHEY and SVGAGI. V lost 6 bases, J lost 5 bases, and 9 bases stayed unmatched. CDR3 length: 15 amino acids. The CDR3 is CASRGLGQGKETQYF. The CDR3 bases are TGTGCCAGCAGAGGACTGGGACAGGGGAAGGAGACCCAGTACTTC.

V and J are TRBV5-6 and TRBJ1-3, with 8 nucleotides matching TRBD1. Germline V gives CDR1 SGHDT, CDR2 YYEEEE. With V trimmed by 3 bases and J by 4 bases, 3 bases remained unmatched. This CDR3 comprises 14 residues. The CDR3, as DNA: TGTGCCAGCAGCTCGGACAGGGTCGGAAACACCATATATTTT. Encoded protein: CASSSDRVGNTIYF. The variable domain in full, with the rest retrieved from reference TRBV5-6 and TRBJ1-3, is DAGVTQSPTHLIKTRGQQVTLRCSPKSGHDTVSWYQQALGQGPQFIFQYYEEEERQRGNFPDRFSGHQFPNYSSELNVNALLLGDSALYLCASSSDRVGNTIYFGEGSWLTVV.

The chain employs TRBV5-1 and TRBJ2-5; the match to TRBD2 covers 11 bases. Germline-derived CDR1 and CDR2 are SGHRS and YFSETQ. Trimming removed 5 bases from V and 4 bases from J; junction bases left unmatched: 7. This CDR3 comprises 15 residues. CDR3 sequence: CASRYLAGGSETQYF. CDR3 DNA sequence: TGCGCCAGCAGGTACCTAGCGGGGGGCTCAGAGACCCAGTACTTC. Combining the CDR3 with reference TRBV5-1 and TRBJ2-5 gives the whole variable domain KAGVTQTPRYLIKTRGQQVTLSCSPISGHRSVSWYQQTPGQGLQFLFEYFSETQRNKGNFPGRFSGRQFSNSRSEMNVSTLELGDSALYLCASRYLAGGSETQYFGPGTRLLVL.

The chain couples TRBV11-2 to TRBJ2-3; maybe TRBD1 (6 bases). CDR1 is SGHAT and CDR2 is FQNNGV in the germline V gene. The CDR3 runs 14 residues. The V gene lost 2 bases and the J gene lost 2 bases, with 8 bases spanning the gap. The CDR3 is CASSLHRATDTQYF. The CDR3 region has the DNA TGTGCCAGCAGCTTACACAGGGCCACAGATACGCAGTATTTT.

The CDR3 reads CASSKTGLESPLHF. CDR3 DNA: TGTGCCAGCAGCAAGACAGGGTTGGAGTCACCCCTCCACTTT. The chain recombines TRBV7-9 with TRBJ1-6; 7 bases line up with TRBD1. V dropped 5 bases and J dropped 10; count of bases not matched to a gene: 8. This CDR3 spans 14 amino acids. Germline assignment: CDR1 SEHNR and CDR2 FQNEAQ (reference sequence).

The chain recombines TRBV14 with TRBJ1-2; D gene ambiguous. The ends were cut back, 1 base at V and 5 bases at J, with 8 bases in the middle. The V gene's germline CDR1 is SGHDN and CDR2 FVKESK. This CDR3 is built from 13 residues. This CDR3 is CASSQVAGYGYTF. The CDR3 DNA follows: TGTGCCAGCAGCCAAGTTGCAGGTTATGGCTACACCTTC.

This chain joins TRBV5-1 and TRBJ2-5; the match to TRBD1 covers 11 bases. The J call may be mistaken, given a closer DNA end match to TRBJ2-7. The CDR3 contains 15 residues. Per germline, CDR1 SGHRS and CDR2 YFSETQ. In DNA, the CDR3 is TGCGCCAGCAGTCTGTCGGGACAGGGGGTTGACGAGCAGTACTTC. Translated: CASSLSGQGVDEQYF.

The gene calls are TRBV9 and TRBJ2-3; D may be TRBD1 (6 bases). CDR1 and CDR2 from the germline V gene are SGDLS and YYNGEE. V shed 2 bases and J shed 4 bases, with 17 bases lying between them. The CDR3 is 16 residues long. The CDR3 reads CASSVRASRGPDTQYF. CDR3 DNA: TGTGCCAGCAGCGTTCGGGCCAGCAGGGGCCCAGATACGCAGTATTTT.

The J gene is TRBJ1-6, the V gene TRBV19; 7 bases match TRBD1. This CDR3 is built from 15 residues. V lost 4 bases to trimming and J lost 7 bases; unmatched junction nucleotides: 7. Per the germline V gene, CDR1 is LNHDA and CDR2 is SQIVND (reference sequence). CDR3 bases: TGTGCCAGTAGTAGCGTCATAGGGGGCAATTCACCCCTCCACTTT. Amino acid sequence: CASSSVIGGNSPLHF.

J is TRBJ1-5 and V is TRBV7-8, with D unclear. There are 13 residues in the CDR3. From germline, CDR1 is SGHVS and CDR2 FQNEAQ. V lost 3 bases and J 5 bases, leaving 8 bases between the germline ends. CDR3 sequence: CASSFGAYQPQHF. DNA for the CDR3: TGTGCCAGCAGCTTTGGAGCATATCAGCCCCAGCATTTT.

The chain recombines TRBV4-3 with TRBJ1-1; perhaps TRBD1 as D (5 bases). Trimming removed 0 bases at V and 0 bases at J, with 8 bases between. The CDR3 length is 15 residues. Germline-derived CDR1 and CDR2 are LGHNA and YSLEER. The chain's CDR3 is CASSQDRRVNTEAFF. Written as DNA, the CDR3 is TGCGCCAGCAGCCAAGATCGCAGGGTGAACACTGAAGCTTTCTTT.

This sequence joins TRBV28 and TRBJ2-7; D is uncertain. Looked up from germline, CDR1 is MDHEN and CDR2 is SYDVKM. The CDR3 consists of 12 residues. V shed 6 bases and J shed 3 bases, with 9 bases lying between them. The chain's CDR3 is CASRPTGYEQYF. CDR3 coding DNA: TGTGCCAGCAGACCAACCGGCTACGAGCAGTACTTC.

In its sample, this clone was seen once. This chain joins TRBV5-1 and TRBJ2-3; TRBD2 matches at 10 bases. The CDR3 is 14 residues long. CDR1 is SGHRS, CDR2 YFSETQ, per germline. V was clipped by 5 bases and J by 6 bases; unmatched bases: 6. The CDR3 reads CASRLGTSDDTQYF. CDR3 in DNA: TGCGCCAGCAGGCTCGGGACTAGCGACGATACGCAGTATTTT.

The chain couples TRBV6-5 to TRBJ1-6; 9 nucleotides align to TRBD1. Germline V gives CDR1 MNHEY, CDR2 SVGAGI. The junction had 10 bases not matched to a gene; V was cut back by 6 bases and J by 10 bases. The CDR3 covers 15 residues. The CDR3 bases are TGTGCCAGCAGCCCCGCCGGGACAGGGACATCACCCCTCCACTTT. This encodes CASSPAGTGTSPLHF.

CDR3 bases: TGTGCCAGCAGCTCTCTGACTATCTCCGATACGCAGTATTTT. Its translation: CASSSLTISDTQYF. This sequence joins TRBV7-3 and TRBJ2-3; TRBD2 might be the D (5 bases). Germline assignment: CDR1 SGHTA and CDR2 FQGTGA. CDR3 length: 14 amino acids. V gave up 4 bases and J gave up 6 bases, with 14 bases separating them.

The chain joins TRBV5-1 to TRBJ2-7; maybe TRBD2 (5 bases). Germline V gives CDR1 SGHRS, CDR2 YFSETQ. Trimming took 2 bases from V and 1 from J, leaving 10 bases between them. CDR3 length: 14 residues. CDR3: CASSFTGMSYEQYF. The CDR3 DNA reads as TGCGCCAGCAGCTTCACGGGAATGTCCTACGAGCAGTACTTC.

The V and J genes are TRBV5-1 and TRBJ2-6; tentatively, D is TRBD2 (6 bases). Germline loops: CDR1 SGHRS, CDR2 YFSETQ. V gave up 7 bases and J gave up 0 bases, with 14 bases separating them. The CDR3 spans 16 residues. The CDR3 protein is CASFRDSGSGANVLTF. The CDR3 DNA is TGCGCCAGCTTCCGGGACTCTGGCTCTGGGGCCAACGTCCTGACTTTC.